Sequencing of this T cell receptor (beta chain) was carried out in a study of cytomegalovirus exposure and HLA in healthy donors. Germline CDR1 reads LNHDA; CDR2 reads SQIVND (reference sequence). The trim removed 10 bases at V and 10 bases at J, leaving 9 bases unmatched. This CDR3 region has 11 residues. Details on this clone: The antigen is unknown.

This PCR relied on a set of 60 Vbeta primers and 13 Jbeta primers. Libraries were prepared by immunoSEQ multiplex PCR; TCRdb keeps only in-frame clonotypes and omits some of them. Of roughly 36,000 clones detected, 80% appear once; the ten largest clones hold approximately 6%. Study-wide findings and caveats: In a later analysis, TCR beta V- and J-gene trimming showed a link to a missense DCLRE1C variant. According to an earlier analysis, most TCR beta V segments yielded productive rearrangements about 90% or about 30% of the time. Across donors, presence/absence analyses took sequencing depth to be roughly uniform.

The source of this sequence is a male donor in good health and CMV-seronegative. Material for sequencing was PBMCs. The chain employs TRBV19 and TRBJ1-1; 7 bases match TRBD1. CDR3 DNA: TGTGCCACAGGGGGACACTTGAGAGCTTTCTTT. Protein sequence: CATGGHLRAFF.